The TCR beta chain under discussion was sequenced for a study of blood T cells in healthy people across ages. Study-wide results and caveats: It was the long-lived donors that had more naive CD4+ cells and higher diversity than aged donors.

Of note for this clonotype: As yet, its antigen is unknown.

Germline lookup yields CDR1 MNHEY and CDR2 SMNVEV (reference sequence). The ends lost 6 bases at V and 2 bases at J; junction bases unmatched: 5. The CDR3 sequence is 14 residues long. Next came a second PCR, run for about 6 to 11 cycles, which used a sample-barcoded 5' primer along with a J-beta primer mix. TCRdb called the 5' RACE reads again in MiXCR, with one record for every CDR3 protein. The sample has 800,000 or so distinct CDR3 sequences; 20% to 25% are singletons. The authors drew about 9.5 milliliters of peripheral blood from each donor. These data were likewise used in another study, on T cells of mothers and their children. That source adds: Each mother gave over 8.5 million TCR beta CDR3 reads; each child, about 3 million.

The source of this sequence is a boy younger than 18 in good health. Material: blood. This chain uses TRBV27 with TRBJ1-2; TRBD1 agrees at 8 bases. The CDR3 DNA is TGTGCCAGCAGCCCGACAGGGGTGAACTATGGCTACACCTTC. Translating gives CASSPTGVNYGYTF.